This is a list of T cell receptor beta chains from one sample in a study of Graves' ophthalmopathy and Graves' hyperthyroidism. TCRdb re-derived calls from the multiplex PCR reads in MiXCR, one entry per CDR3 protein. In the table there are about 700,000 distinct CDR3 sequences, roughly two fifths of which are singletons. Sequenced: peripheral blood. The origin of the receptors is an adult man with Graves' ophthalmopathy. Both conserved end residues are part of each CDR3. A D gene is named only where the DNA matches it firmly. The size field is filled for only some rows; it gives once, few, many or a size class.

size,V,J,D,CDR3,DNA
many,TRBV7-3,TRBJ2-7,.,CASSLGPRYEQYF,TGTGCCAGCAGCTTGGGACCGCGCTACGAGCAGTACTTC
.,TRBV24-1,TRBJ1-5,TRBD1,CASRSTGGWDQPQHF,TGTGCCAGCAGAAGCACAGGGGGCTGGGATCAGCCCCAGCATTTT
many,TRBV24-1,TRBJ2-7,.,CATSDEVHEQYF,TGTGCCACCAGTGATGAGGTCCACGAGCAGTACTTC
.,TRBV29-1,TRBJ1-2,.,CSVDDRSGNTF,TGCAGCGTTGATGACAGGTCTGGAAACACCTTC
.,TRBV11-1,TRBJ2-2,.,CASSLVGSRYTGELFF,TGTGCCAGCAGCTTGGTTGGTAGCCGATACACCGGGGAGCTGTTTTTT
few,TRBV10-3,TRBJ1-1,.,CAIRTGLNTEAFF,TGTGCCATCAGGACAGGCCTGAACACTGAAGCTTTCTTT
.,TRBV10-3,TRBJ1-1,TRBD1,CAISEPRDRANTEAFF,TGTGCCATCAGTGAGCCCCGGGACAGGGCTAACACTGAAGCTTTCTTT
.,TRBV5-1,TRBJ1-3,.,CASSLALFRQRNTIYF,TGCGCCAGCAGCTTGGCTTTGTTTAGGCAACGGAACACCATATATTTT
.,TRBV10-3,TRBJ2-5,.,CAISESGSQPQYF,TGTGCCATCAGTGAGTCTGGTTCTCAGCCCCAGTACTTC
once,TRBV2,TRBJ1-1,.,CASSPQKGRSTDTEAFF,TGTGCCAGCAGCCCCCAAAAGGGAAGGTCTACGGACACTGAAGCTTTCTTT
few,TRBV7-9,TRBJ2-2,TRBD1,CASSPVGGQGGGELFF,TGTGCCAGCAGCCCTGTCGGAGGACAGGGCGGCGGGGAGCTGTTTTTT
.,TRBV7-2,TRBJ2-7,TRBD1,CASSLPGQSYEQYF,TGTGCCAGCAGTTTACCGGGACAGTCCTACGAGCAGTACTTC
many,TRBV19,TRBJ2-6,TRBD2,CASSMPYLGLGSGANVLTF,TGTGCCAGTAGTATGCCGTACTTAGGACTAGGCTCTGGGGCCAACGTCCTGACTTTC
many,TRBV5-1,TRBJ2-5,TRBD2,CASSSVGGAETQYF,TGCGCCAGCAGCTCCGTCGGGGGGGCCGAGACCCAGTACTTC
.,TRBV7-9,TRBJ1-1,.,CASRHRERGTEAFF,TGTGCCAGCAGACACAGGGAGCGAGGCACTGAAGCTTTCTTT
.,TRBV29-1,TRBJ1-2,.,CSVESRGYTF,TGCAGCGTTGAGAGCAGGGGCTACACCTTC
once,TRBV7-8,TRBJ2-7,TRBD1,CASSLDWTGIYEQYF,TGTGCCAGCAGCTTGGATTGGACAGGGATCTACGAGCAGTACTTC
.,TRBV7-2,TRBJ2-5,TRBD2,CASGPRLAGGETQYF,TGTGCCAGCGGCCCCCGACTAGCGGGGGGAGAGACCCAGTACTTC
few,TRBV2,TRBJ1-4,.,CASSPRGRVGEKLFF,TGTGCCAGCAGTCCCCGAGGGAGGGTTGGTGAAAAACTGTTTTTT
many,TRBV7-2,TRBJ2-7,TRBD2,CASSVAGGRYEQYF,TGTGCCAGCAGCGTAGCGGGAGGCCGCTACGAGCAGTACTTC
.,TRBV7-9,TRBJ1-1,TRBD1,CASTQQGYTEAFF,TGTGCCAGCACCCAACAGGGGTATACTGAAGCTTTCTTT
.,TRBV20-1,TRBJ1-2,.,CSARDDGGGPYGYTF,TGCAGTGCTAGAGATGATGGAGGTGGTCCTTATGGCTACACCTTC
many,TRBV12-3/TRBV12-4,TRBJ2-7,.,CASSLGWGPEQYF,TGTGCCAGCAGTTTAGGGTGGGGCCCCGAGCAGTACTTC
many,TRBV2,TRBJ1-6,.,CASFTVRGDSPLHF,TGTGCCAGCTTTACCGTGAGGGGGGATTCACCCCTCCACTTT
.,TRBV19,TRBJ2-2,.,CASSIAGVGTGELFF,TGTGCCAGTAGTATTGCTGGGGTCGGCACCGGGGAGCTGTTTTTT
many,TRBV25-1,TRBJ2-2,.,CASSEFRVGELFF,TGTGCCAGCAGTGAATTTAGAGTCGGGGAGCTGTTTTTT
.,TRBV20-1,TRBJ1-5,.,CSASAGRTNQPQHF,TGCAGTGCCTCTGCGGGCAGGACGAATCAGCCCCAGCATTTT
.,TRBV10-3,TRBJ2-7,TRBD1,CASSFHGGTGGSYEQYF,TGTGCCAGCAGCTTCCACGGGGGGACAGGGGGGTCCTACGAGCAGTACTTC
.,TRBV12-3/TRBV12-4,TRBJ2-3,.,CASSLRQGKVPDTQYF,TGTGCCAGCAGCCTCCGGCAGGGCAAAGTCCCAGATACGCAGTATTTT
few,TRBV7-9,TRBJ2-5,TRBD1,CASSSQGPETQYF,TGTGCCAGCAGCTCACAGGGGCCAGAGACCCAGTACTTC
.,TRBV2,TRBJ2-7,.,CASSAGGGRYYEQYF,TGTGCCAGCAGTGCCGGAGGAGGCAGATACTACGAGCAGTACTTC
few,TRBV7-9,TRBJ1-6,.,CASSLEKGVDSPLHF,TGTGCCAGCAGCTTAGAAAAAGGGGTTGATTCACCCCTCCACTTT
.,TRBV6-6,TRBJ1-2,.,CASSYSREAGYTF,TGTGCCAGCAGTTACTCGAGGGAAGCTGGCTACACCTTC
many,TRBV19,TRBJ1-2,.,CASSIQAGGYTF,TGTGCCAGTAGTATACAGGCGGGAGGCTACACCTTC
many,TRBV10-2,TRBJ2-7,TRBD2,CASSDASGVAYEQYF,TGCGCCAGCAGTGACGCTAGCGGGGTCGCCTACGAGCAGTACTTC
.,TRBV9,TRBJ1-4,.,CASSAGPGIPDEKLFF,TGTGCCAGCAGCGCGGGGCCCGGGATCCCTGATGAAAAACTGTTTTTT
.,TRBV10-3,TRBJ1-1,.,CASTTSGERNTEAFF,TGTGCCAGCACGACTTCAGGGGAAAGGAACACTGAAGCTTTCTTT
once,TRBV4-3,TRBJ2-7,.,CASSHGLRGRPHEQYF,TGCGCCAGCAGCCACGGGCTACGGGGGCGCCCCCACGAGCAGTACTTC
few,TRBV6-6,TRBJ2-7,.,CASSGMAYEQYF,TGTGCCAGCAGTGGGATGGCCTACGAGCAGTACTTC
.,TRBV19,TRBJ1-2,.,CASRPDKGIGDYGYTF,TGTGCCAGTAGGCCCGACAAGGGTATCGGCGACTATGGCTACACCTTC
.,TRBV19,TRBJ1-1,TRBD1,CASSTGAGSGGMNTEAFF,TGTGCCAGCAGCACAGGGGCGGGGTCGGGGGGCATGAACACTGAAGCTTTCTTT